The rows below give T cell receptor beta chains drawn from one sample of a study of blood T cells in healthy people across ages. TCRdb reanalysed the 5' RACE reads using MiXCR and keeps one entry per CDR3 protein. The sample contains about 640,000 distinct CDR3 sequences, around three fifths of which appear only once. Input material: blood. The origin of the receptors is a man in his sixties in good health. Each CDR3 is given with its conserved first and last residue. A D gene is named only where the DNA matches it firmly. Where a row states a size, it is once, few, many or the class of an expanded clone; other rows omit it.

TRBV6-5,TRBJ2-5,.,.,TGTGCCAGCAGTTACTCGTGGGGGCAAGAGACCCAGTACTTC,CASSYSWGQETQYF
TRBV4-1,TRBJ2-3,.,TRBD1,TGCGCCAGCAGCCAAGTACAGGGGATCCCAGATACGCAGTATTTT,CASSQVQGIPDTQYF
TRBV11-3,TRBJ2-3,.,TRBD2,TGTGCCAGCAGCTACCGGGGAGCTAGCGGGGGGGTCACCGGCCCAGCTACGCAGTATTTT,CASSYRGASGGVTGPATQYF
TRBV12-3/TRBV12-4,TRBJ1-6,few,.,TGTGCCAGCAGTTCTGACAGCCATAATTCACCCCTCCACTTT,CASSSDSHNSPLHF
TRBV24-1,TRBJ2-3,.,TRBD1,TGTGCCACCAGTGATGCCGGGACAGTCACAGATACGCAGTATTTT,CATSDAGTVTDTQYF
TRBV25-1,TRBJ2-1,.,TRBD2,TGTGCCAGCAGTGGTGTAGCGGGACCCTACAATGAGCAGTTCTTC,CASSGVAGPYNEQFF
TRBV20-1,TRBJ2-5,few,TRBD1,TGCAGTGCTAACCCCCGGGACAGGGGGCGAGAGACCCAGTACTTC,CSANPRDRGRETQYF
TRBV29-1,TRBJ2-7,few,.,TGCAGCGTTGAAGTCGTAGTAGGGGGCGAGCAGTACTTC,CSVEVVVGGEQYF
TRBV4-2,TRBJ2-5,.,TRBD2,TGTGCCAGCAGCCGGGCTCGACTAGCGGAGGAGACCCAGTACTTC,CASSRARLAEETQYF
TRBV20-1,TRBJ1-2,.,TRBD1,TGCAGTGCAGTGACAGGGATTAATGGCTACACCTTC,CSAVTGINGYTF
TRBV12-3/TRBV12-4,TRBJ2-7,.,TRBD2,TGTGCCAGCAGGTCCGGGACTATCTCCTACGAGCAGTACTTC,CASRSGTISYEQYF
TRBV7-9,TRBJ2-4,.,.,TGTGCCGGGACGGGACCTATAGCCAAAAACATTCAGTACTTC,CAGTGPIAKNIQYF
TRBV20-1,TRBJ2-3,few,TRBD2,TGCAGTGCTAGAGATCGACTAGCGGGGGGTGGTGATACGCAGTATTTT,CSARDRLAGGGDTQYF
TRBV7-9,TRBJ2-1,few,.,TGTGCCAGCAGCTTAGCCGCCGAGTTTGGGCAGTTCTTC,CASSLAAEFGQFF
TRBV6-4,TRBJ2-3,.,TRBD2,TGTGCCAGCAGTGAAGCGGGGTGGACAGATACGCAGTATTTT,CASSEAGWTDTQYF
TRBV5-1,TRBJ2-3,few,TRBD2,TGCGCCAGCAGCGCCGGGACTAGCGGAAGCACAGATACGCAGTATTTT,CASSAGTSGSTDTQYF
TRBV20-1,TRBJ1-6,.,TRBD1,TGCAGTGCCCCAGGACAGGTCAACAATTCACCCCTCCACTTT,CSAPGQVNNSPLHF
TRBV12-3/TRBV12-4,TRBJ2-7,.,TRBD2,TGTGCCAGCAGCCCCGGAGCGGGGATATACGAGCAGTACTTC,CASSPGAGIYEQYF
TRBV11-2,TRBJ2-5,.,.,TGTGCCAGCACGAAGGAGGGAAGAAGAGGGGAGACCCAGTACTTC,CASTKEGRRGETQYF
TRBV10-3,TRBJ2-1,.,.,TGTGCCATCGCCGGGGGTCTTCAAGAGACCCAGTTCTTC,CAIAGGLQETQFF
TRBV20-1,TRBJ2-5,.,TRBD2,TGCAGTGCTTGGAGGACTAGCGGGGGGGTAGCAGAGACCCAGTACTTC,CSAWRTSGGVAETQYF
TRBV6-1,TRBJ1-2,once,TRBD1,TGTGCCAGCAGCGAGACAGGGAATAACTATGGCTACACCTTC,CASSETGNNYGYTF
TRBV20-1,TRBJ2-2,.,TRBD2,TGCAGTGCTAGACGGGGGGGCATCTGGACCGGGGAGCTGTTTTTT,CSARRGGIWTGELFF
TRBV20-1,TRBJ2-5,.,TRBD2,TGCAGTGCTACTAGCGGGAGGATCGGCATAGAGACCCAGTACTTC,CSATSGRIGIETQYF
TRBV7-9,TRBJ1-4,.,TRBD1,TGTGCCAGCAGCTCCAGTGGAGGGACAGGGGCTGAAAAACTGTTTTTT,CASSSSGGTGAEKLFF
TRBV7-2,TRBJ2-7,few,TRBD1,TGTGCCAGCAGCCCCCGGGACAGAAGAAACGAGCAGTACTTC,CASSPRDRRNEQYF
TRBV29-1,TRBJ1-1,few,.,TGCAGCGTTATGCAGAACACTGAAGCTTTCTTT,CSVMQNTEAFF
TRBV10-1,TRBJ2-3,.,TRBD1,TGCGCCAGCAGTGAGAGAGGGACAGGGATGGATACGCAGTATTTT,CASSERGTGMDTQYF
TRBV12-3/TRBV12-4,TRBJ2-3,.,TRBD1,TGTGCCAGCAGTACTCTGACAGGGGGCAAAGATACGCAGTATTTT,CASSTLTGGKDTQYF
TRBV4-2,TRBJ2-5,.,TRBD1,TGTGCCAGCAGCCAATCCCGACAGGGGGTGGAGACCCAGTACTTC,CASSQSRQGVETQYF
TRBV7-2,TRBJ1-2,.,TRBD1,TGTGCCAGCAGATCAACAGGGGAGGATGGCTACACCTTC,CASRSTGEDGYTF
TRBV6-5,TRBJ1-6,.,TRBD1,TGTGCCAGCTACAGGGGCGCGGCTTCACCCCTCCACTTT,CASYRGAASPLHF
TRBV5-1,TRBJ2-3,many,TRBD2,TGTGCCAGCAGCCTAGGGACTAGCGGGGGCACAGATACGCAGTATTTT,CASSLGTSGGTDTQYF
TRBV11-2,TRBJ2-3,.,TRBD2,TGTGCCAGCAGCCACCCCCGCGGTAGCGGGGTAGCAGATACGCAGTATTTT,CASSHPRGSGVADTQYF
TRBV9,TRBJ2-3,.,.,TGTGCCAGCAGCGTGGGCTCTCCAGATACGCAGTATTTT,CASSVGSPDTQYF
TRBV7-2,TRBJ2-5,many,.,TGTGCCAGCAGCCCCTTTGGGCAGGGAGTTAGGGAGACCCAGTACTTC,CASSPFGQGVRETQYF
TRBV27,TRBJ2-7,.,.,TGTGCCAGCAGTTTAAAGGTTGGGGGGACCTACGAGCAGTACTTC,CASSLKVGGTYEQYF
TRBV12-3/TRBV12-4,TRBJ2-3,.,.,TGTGCCAGCAGTTCGACTTGGAGGGGGGGCCCCGCAGATACGCAGTATTTT,CASSSTWRGGPADTQYF
TRBV5-5,TRBJ2-4,few,.,TGTGCCAGCAGCCCCCAGAGGGGGGCCCAGGTTGGAAACATTCAGTACTTC,CASSPQRGAQVGNIQYF
TRBV25-1,TRBJ1-4,.,.,TGTGCCAGCACCTCATCAACTCGGGGGAAACTGTTTTTT,CASTSSTRGKLFF
TRBV7-2,TRBJ2-7,.,.,TGTGCCAGCAGCTTAGTTCGGGGGCCCTCCTACGAGCAGTACTTC,CASSLVRGPSYEQYF
TRBV6-1,TRBJ2-5,.,.,TGTGCCAGCAGTGAGCCCCCCGACACAGCGGAGACCCAGTACTTC,CASSEPPDTAETQYF
TRBV7-2,TRBJ1-1,.,.,TGTGCCAGCAGCTTAGGACGGTTTGAAGCTTTCTTT,CASSLGRFEAFF
TRBV20-1,TRBJ2-5,.,TRBD2,TGCAGTGCTGGGGGACTAGCAACTGAGACCCAGTACTTC,CSAGGLATETQYF
TRBV10-3,TRBJ1-2,.,.,TGTGCCATCAGTGAACCGGCGAATTGGGTCTATGGCTACACCTTC,CAISEPANWVYGYTF
TRBV6-5,TRBJ1-6,few,.,TGTGCCAGCAGTTACACTTCCTATAATTCACCCCTCCACTTT,CASSYTSYNSPLHF
TRBV7-2,TRBJ2-5,few,TRBD2,TGTGCCAGCAGCTTACACGCGGGGGATCAAGAGACCCAGTACTTC,CASSLHAGDQETQYF
TRBV28,TRBJ2-5,.,TRBD1,TGTGCCAGCAGTTTGCACGGGACAGGGATACGAGAGACCCAGTACTTC,CASSLHGTGIRETQYF